Listed below are T cell receptor beta chains from one sample, sequenced in a study of immune characterization of retroperitoneal liposarcoma. TCRdb recomputed calls from the PCR reads with MiXCR, one row per CDR3 protein. Of around 7,000 distinct CDR3 sequences detected, roughly 30% appear once; the ten largest clones hold 35% to 45%. Sequencing was carried out using blood. The receptors were sampled from a male donor with retroperitoneal liposarcoma. CDR3s include the opening cysteine and the closing phenylalanine or tryptophan. A D gene is named only where the DNA matches it firmly. Some rows mark clone size as missing; the rest say once, few, many or name a class of expanded clone.

>TRBJ1-1|many|.|TRBV11-2
TGTGCCAGCAGCTCGATACGCCGAGGAGTGGGACGGTACACTGAAGCTTTCTTT
CASSSIRRGVGRYTEAFF
>TRBJ2-1|.|.|TRBV6-6
TGTGCCAGCAGTGCTCACGTTTACAATGAGCAGTTCTTC
CASSAHVYNEQFF
>TRBJ2-1|.|.|TRBV7-8
TGTGCCAGCAGCTTAGGAGGGGGAGACTACAATGAGCAGTTCTTC
CASSLGGGDYNEQFF
>TRBJ2-7|many|TRBD1|TRBV25-1
TGTGCCAGCAGTGAGCCGGGACAGCCCTACGAGCAGTACTTC
CASSEPGQPYEQYF
>TRBJ2-4|many|.|TRBV25-1
TGTGCCAGCAGCGCTCGAGGGGTCAAAAACATTCAGTACTTC
CASSARGVKNIQYF
>TRBJ2-3|few|.|TRBV10-3
TGTGCCATCAGTGAGTCGCGGGCCGTCAGCACAGATACGCAGTATTTT
CAISESRAVSTDTQYF
>TRBJ2-5|many|.|TRBV19
TGTGCCAGTAGTGCTCTCCAAGAGACCCAGTACTTC
CASSALQETQYF
>TRBJ2-3|.|TRBD2|TRBV7-2
TGTGCCAGCAGCTTTAGCGGGAGTAGCACAGATACGCAGTATTTT
CASSFSGSSTDTQYF
>TRBJ1-2|few|.|TRBV27
TGTGCCAGCAGTTTAGGAGGAAACTATGGCTACACCTTC
CASSLGGNYGYTF
>TRBJ2-1|many|.|TRBV7-7
TGTGCCAGCAGCTTAGTGCTCTTCAATGAGCAGTTCTTC
CASSLVLFNEQFF
>TRBJ1-4|few|.|TRBV6-6
TGTGCCAGCAGTTACCCGGGTGCTAATGAAAAACTGTTTTTT
CASSYPGANEKLFF
>TRBJ2-1|once|TRBD2|TRBV7-6
TGTGCCAGCAGCTTAGTACTAGCGGATTACAATGAGCAGTTCTTC
CASSLVLADYNEQFF
>TRBJ2-1|.|TRBD2|TRBV11-3
TGTGCCAGCAGCCCTATAGCGGGATCTTACAATGAGCAGTTCTTC
CASSPIAGSYNEQFF
>TRBJ2-1|once|.|TRBV11-2
TGTGCCAGCAGCTTGGGGATTGACTACGAGCAGTTCTTC
CASSLGIDYEQFF
>TRBJ2-5|.|TRBD2|TRBV5-1
TGCGCCAGCAGCTTGGGGGCGGGAGGGAAAGAGACCCAGTACTTC
CASSLGAGGKETQYF
>TRBJ2-1|.|TRBD1|TRBV6-1
TGTGCCAGCAGACTGACAGGGGGGGAAGTCGCCTACAATGAGCAGTTCTTC
CASRLTGGEVAYNEQFF
>TRBJ2-1|many|.|TRBV7-6
TGTGCCAGCAGCTTAGACTTATCCGAGAGACTTTGCTCCTACAATGAGCAGTTCTTC
CASSLDLSERLCSYNEQFF
>TRBJ2-5|.|.|TRBV7-2
TGTGCCAGCAGCTTAGAAAGCGCCCAAGAGACCCAGTACTTC
CASSLESAQETQYF
>TRBJ2-5|once|TRBD1|TRBV27
TGTGCCAGCAGTTTGGCCGGTGGCTGGGGACAGGGTTTACAAGAGACCCAGTACTTC
CASSLAGGWGQGLQETQYF
>TRBJ2-1|many|.|TRBV7-2
TGTGCCAGCAGCCCCCTGGGGTACAATGAGCAGTTCTTC
CASSPLGYNEQFF
>TRBJ2-7|.|.|TRBV6-5
TGTGCCAGCAGTTACTCCGGGCTACCCCCCTACGAGCAGTACTTC
CASSYSGLPPYEQYF
>TRBJ2-3|.|TRBD1|TRBV6-2/TRBV6-3
TGTGCCAGCACCAGACAGGGACCCACAGATACGCAGTATTTT
CASTRQGPTDTQYF
>TRBJ2-3|many|.|TRBV6-1
TGTGCCAGCAGTGAAGCAGGAGCAGATACGCAGTATTTT
CASSEAGADTQYF
>TRBJ2-1|.|TRBD1|TRBV6-4
TGTGCCAGCAGTGACACCGACAGGGACTACAATGAGCAGTTCTTC
CASSDTDRDYNEQFF
>TRBJ2-5|.|.|TRBV6-1
TGTGCCAGCAATGGCCAGCGAAAAGAGACCCAGTACTTC
CASNGQRKETQYF
>TRBJ2-3|medium-sized|TRBD2|TRBV12-3/TRBV12-4
TGTGCCAGCAGCCCAGTCGGGGGGACCACAGATACGCAGTATTTT
CASSPVGGTTDTQYF
>TRBJ2-1|many|.|TRBV7-6
TGTGCCAGCAGCTCAAACCTAGGGGAGACCCAGTTCTTC
CASSSNLGETQFF
>TRBJ1-1|.|.|TRBV7-2
TGTGCCAGCAGCTTAGCCCCCGGACAACGGAACACTGCAGCTTTCTTT
CASSLAPGQRNTAAFF
>TRBJ1-1|.|TRBD1|TRBV6-1
TGTGCCAGCAGGACAGGGGTGAACACTGAAGCTTTCTTT
CASRTGVNTEAFF
>TRBJ2-7|.|TRBD2|TRBV23-1
TGCGCCAGCAGTCCTTTGACTAGCAAAGACCCCGAGCAGTACTTC
CASSPLTSKDPEQYF
>TRBJ1-4|many|.|TRBV7-8
TGTGCCAGCAGCTTAGATTCTGGGGGTAATGAAAAACTGTTTTTT
CASSLDSGGNEKLFF
>TRBJ2-1|.|TRBD2|TRBV4-1
TGCGCCAGCAGCCAAGTCGGGAGGGGGAAAATTAGCTCCTACAATGAGCAGTTCTTC
CASSQVGRGKISSYNEQFF
>TRBJ2-3|many|TRBD1|TRBV6-1
TGTGCCAGCAGTCCTTTGCCCGGGACAGGGGTAACGGATACGCAGTATTTT
CASSPLPGTGVTDTQYF
>TRBJ2-1|few|TRBD2|TRBV12-3/TRBV12-4
TGTGCCAGCTCACCGGGACTAGCTTCTGAGCAGTTCTTC
CASSPGLASEQFF
>TRBJ2-7|once|.|TRBV7-2
TGTGCCAGCAGAACCGGAGGGACCTCCTACGAGCAGTACTTC
CASRTGGTSYEQYF
>TRBJ1-5|few|.|TRBV4-2
TGTGCCAGCAGCCAAGCCGGGGTATACAATCAGCCCCAGCATTTT
CASSQAGVYNQPQHF
>TRBJ2-7|few|TRBD2|TRBV6-6
TGTGCCAGCAGTTACGGGACTAGCGGGGGGAAATACGAGCAGTACTTC
CASSYGTSGGKYEQYF
>TRBJ1-6|.|.|TRBV11-2
TGTGCCAGCAGCTTTGACAGGATCGGCCCCTCCTATAATTCACCCCTCCACTTT
CASSFDRIGPSYNSPLHF
>TRBJ2-1|.|.|TRBV11-3
TGTGCCAGCAGCTCCCCCGGCTGGGGAGAGACCCAGTTCTTC
CASSSPGWGETQFF
>TRBJ2-7|.|.|TRBV6-1
TGTGCCAGCCAGGGACATAGCTCCTACGAGCAGTACTTC
CASQGHSSYEQYF
>TRBJ2-1|many|.|TRBV6-1
TGTGCCAGCAGTTATGCCGCCGGCGAGCAGTTCTTC
CASSYAAGEQFF
>TRBJ2-1|many|.|TRBV12-5
TGTGCTAGTGGTTTGGGGACTCGCAAGTACAATGAGCAGTTCTTC
CASGLGTRKYNEQFF
>TRBJ1-3|.|.|TRBV6-6
TGTGCCAGCAGTTACCCCGACGGAAACACCATATATTTT
CASSYPDGNTIYF
>TRBJ2-3|.|.|TRBV7-6
TGTGCCAGCAGCCCAACCATAACCGATACGCAGTATTTT
CASSPTITDTQYF
>TRBJ2-7|.|.|TRBV6-1
TGTGCCAGCAGGGTTACAGGGAACTCCTACGAGCAGTACTTC
CASRVTGNSYEQYF
>TRBJ1-1|.|.|TRBV6-1
TGTGCCAGCAGTGAGTCCGCGGTTTTGGGCTTGTCAACTGAAGCTTTCTTT
CASSESAVLGLSTEAFF
>TRBJ2-7|many|.|TRBV6-1
TGTGCCAGCAGTGAAGCGCTTCAAGCACTAGTCGGGCAGTACTTC
CASSEALQALVGQYF
>TRBJ1-2|many|.|TRBV6-2/TRBV6-3
TGTGCCAGCAGTTCTCCGATGGGGTATGGCTACACCTTC
CASSSPMGYGYTF
>TRBJ2-7|many|TRBD2|TRBV6-1
TGTGCCAGCAGTGAGGGGACTAGCGGGGTATTTTTTGAGCAGTACTTC
CASSEGTSGVFFEQYF
>TRBJ2-5|many|.|TRBV27
TGTGCCAGCAGTTTGGGGCGGGGCCTACAAGAGACCCAGTACTTC
CASSLGRGLQETQYF
>TRBJ2-3|few|.|TRBV12-3/TRBV12-4
TGTGCCAGCAGGCACCTCTCAGATACGCAGTATTTT
CASRHLSDTQYF
>TRBJ2-1|many|TRBD2|TRBV7-2
TGTGCCAGCAGCTCACTAGCGGGAGGCCTTGATGAGCAGTTCTTC
CASSSLAGGLDEQFF
>TRBJ2-3|many|.|TRBV12-3/TRBV12-4
TGTGCCAGCAGTTATTTTGGGGCCGATACGCAGTATTTT
CASSYFGADTQYF
>TRBJ1-2|many|.|TRBV6-1
TGTGCCAGCAGTGAAGATGGCTACACCTTC
CASSEDGYTF
>TRBJ2-7|few|.|TRBV6-1
TGTGCCAGCAGGTCCGGGACACGCTCCGAGCAGTACTTC
CASRSGTRSEQYF
>TRBJ2-7|.|.|TRBV28
TGTGCCAGCAGTCCCCATACGTTCGAGCAGTACTTC
CASSPHTFEQYF
>TRBJ2-7|many|.|TRBV11-2
TGTGCCAGCAGCTTAGGGACACACTCCTACGAGCAGTACTTC
CASSLGTHSYEQYF
>TRBJ1-2|few|.|TRBV7-2
TGTGCCAGCAGCACAGGAGTCTATGGCTACACCTTC
CASSTGVYGYTF
>TRBJ2-1|few|TRBD2|TRBV6-4
TGTGCCAGCAGTGACACGGGACTAGCGGGAGTTTATGAGCAGTTCTTC
CASSDTGLAGVYEQFF
>TRBJ2-7|many|.|TRBV3-1
TGTGCCAGCAGCCCTCGTGCCCAGCTAGGGGGGGAGCAGTACTTC
CASSPRAQLGGEQYF